This TCR gamma chain derives from a study of intestinal T cells in coeliac disease. Across the whole study: Controls in the TRG cohort averaged around 57 years, coeliac patients roughly 15. Study outcomes and limitations: Degraded FFPE DNA template probably caused partial TCR sequence loss per sample.

As concerns this clone: Its antigen is as yet unknown.

The CDR3 consists of 15 residues. The V segment lost 3 bases and the J segment 5 bases; nucleotides outside the gene matches: 13. CDR1 and CDR2 from the germline V gene are VTNTFY and YDVSTARD (reference sequence). Each case's genomic DNA was extracted from ten roughly 5.1-µm formalin-fixed paraffin-embedded scrolls. The TRG library came from 150 to 200 ng of biopsy DNA amplified with LymphoTrack primers. TCRdb re-processed the multiplex PCR reads using CATT. The sample consists of about a thousand gamma-chain clones, 50% to 65% of them appearing once. The source of this sequence is a human donor with celiac disease. Sequences were obtained from a duodenal biopsy. The chain couples TRGV3 to TRGJ1 or TRGJ2. CDR3 sequence (DNA): TGTGCCACCTGGGACTTTTTCCCCTTTCATTATAAGAAACTCTTT. This translates into CATWDFFPFHYKKLF.